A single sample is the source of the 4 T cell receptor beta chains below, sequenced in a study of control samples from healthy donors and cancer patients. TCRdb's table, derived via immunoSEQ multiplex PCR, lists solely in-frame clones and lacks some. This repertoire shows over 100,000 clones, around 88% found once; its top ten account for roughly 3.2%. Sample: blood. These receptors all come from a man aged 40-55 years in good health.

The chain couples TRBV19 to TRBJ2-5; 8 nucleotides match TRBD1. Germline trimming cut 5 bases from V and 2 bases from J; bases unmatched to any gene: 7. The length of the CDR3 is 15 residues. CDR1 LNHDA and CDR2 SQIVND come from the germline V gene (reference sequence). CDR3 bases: TGTGCCAGTAGTCGGACACAGGGGGAGCAAGAGACCCAGTACTTC. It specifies CASSRTQGEQETQYF.

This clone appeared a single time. The CDR3 coding sequence is TGTGCCAGCAGTAAGGAGACAGTGAACACTGAAGCTTTCTTT. Its protein product is CASSKETVNTEAFF. The V gene is TRBV9, the J gene TRBJ1-1, with a tentative D call TRBD1 (5 bases). Trimming stripped 5 bases from V and 0 bases from J, with 11 bases between. This CDR3 region has 14 residues. Germline-derived CDR1 and CDR2 are SGDLS and YYNGEE. Combining the CDR3 with reference TRBV9 and TRBJ1-1 gives the whole variable domain DSGVTQTPKHLITATGQRVTLRCSPRSGDLSVYWYQQSLDQGLQFLIQYYNGEERAKGNILERFSAQQFPDLHSELNLSSLELGDSALYFCASSKETVNTEAFFGQGTRLTVV.

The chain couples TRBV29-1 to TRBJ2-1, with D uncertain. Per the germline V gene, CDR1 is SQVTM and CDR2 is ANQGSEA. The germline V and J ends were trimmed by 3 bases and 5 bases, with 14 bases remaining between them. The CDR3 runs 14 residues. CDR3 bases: TGCAGCGTTGATTTATGGGGTGGAAACAATGAGCAGTTCTTC. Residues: CSVDLWGGNNEQFF.

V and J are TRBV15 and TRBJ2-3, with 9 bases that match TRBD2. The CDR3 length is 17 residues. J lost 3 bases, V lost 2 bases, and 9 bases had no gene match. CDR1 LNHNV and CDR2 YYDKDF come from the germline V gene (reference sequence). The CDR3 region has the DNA TGTGCCACCAGCAGACCCTTAAAGCGGGGGGCGACAGATACGCAGTATTTT. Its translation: CATSRPLKRGATDTQYF.